This is a list of T cell receptor beta chains from one sample in a study of Ad26.COV2.S vaccination and SARS-CoV-2 variants. This table comes from immunoSEQ multiplex PCR, and its TCRdb copy is limited to in-frame clones, with some not included. The table shows a few hundred thousand clones, with over 75% occurring only once. Sample: peripheral blood, taken in a trial of Ad26.COV2.S vaccine versus placebo. These receptors were taken from a person between 18 and 59 years old who received the Ad26.COV2.S COVID-19 vaccine or a placebo. Both conserved end residues are part of each CDR3. Each record gives: V gene, D gene, clone size, J gene, CDR3 DNA, CDR3 protein. A D gene is named only where the DNA matches it firmly. Clone sizes are given selectively: once, few, many, or a class where the clone is expanded.

>TRBV7-8|-|few|TRBJ1-6
TGTGCCAGCAGACAACAGGGACCCACAAATTCACCCCTCCACTTT
CASRQQGPTNSPLHF
>TRBV7-9|TRBD1|once|TRBJ1-1
TGTGCCAGCAGCCCCCTAAGAGGGACAGTGAACACTGAAGCTTTCTTT
CASSPLRGTVNTEAFF
>TRBV5-1|-|-|TRBJ2-7
TGCGCCAGCAGCTTGGCCGGGGGTTTCACCTACGAGCAGTACTTC
CASSLAGGFTYEQYF
>TRBV2|TRBD2|-|TRBJ2-7
TGTGCCAGCAGTTCAAGGACTAGCGGGAGATTCGTCTACGAGCAGTACTTC
CASSSRTSGRFVYEQYF
>TRBV7-9|-|once|TRBJ1-6
TGTGCCAGCAGCTCCACCTTGGGCGATTCACCCCTCCACTTT
CASSSTLGDSPLHF
>TRBV7-2|-|-|TRBJ2-2
TGTGCCAGCAGCTTAGGCCTAAACACCGGGGAGCTGTTTTTT
CASSLGLNTGELFF
>TRBV6-5|TRBD2|-|TRBJ2-1
TGTGCCAGCAGTTACGGACTAGCTGGGAAAGAGCAGTTCTTC
CASSYGLAGKEQFF
>TRBV2|-|-|TRBJ2-5
TGTGCCAGCAGTGAACAGGGAGTGGTAGAGACCCAGTACTTC
CASSEQGVVETQYF
>TRBV12-3/TRBV12-4|-|few|TRBJ1-1
TGTGCCAGCAGTTGGAGGACTGAAGCTTTCTTT
CASSWRTEAFF
>TRBV6-5|-|-|TRBJ2-7
TGTGCCAGCAGCCCCCAGGCAGGTGACTACGAGCAGTACTTC
CASSPQAGDYEQYF
>TRBV20-1|TRBD1|-|TRBJ1-2
TGCAGTGCTACAGACAGGGGCGGCTACACCTTC
CSATDRGGYTF
>TRBV7-9|TRBD2|-|TRBJ2-3
TGTGCCAGCAGCTTAGGAAGCGGGAGGGAAACAGATACGCAGTATTTT
CASSLGSGRETDTQYF
>TRBV5-1|-|-|TRBJ2-1
TGCGCCAGCAGCTTCGTACCCCCGGACAATGAGCAGTTCTTC
CASSFVPPDNEQFF
>TRBV9|TRBD2|-|TRBJ2-2
TGTGCCAGCAGCGCCGGGACTAGTTACACCGGGGAGCTGTTTTTT
CASSAGTSYTGELFF
>TRBV6-4|TRBD1|-|TRBJ1-2
TGTGCCAGCAGTGACGGGACAGGGCTCTATGGCTACACCTTC
CASSDGTGLYGYTF
>TRBV5-8|-|-|TRBJ1-1
TGTGCCAGCAGCCACTTGGGAGCTGAAGCTTTCTTT
CASSHLGAEAFF
>TRBV2|-|-|TRBJ2-7
TGTGCCAGCAGTGACGGGGCAGGACTCGAGCAGTACTTC
CASSDGAGLEQYF
>TRBV27|-|-|TRBJ1-5
TGTGCCAGCAGTTTAACGTATAGCAATCAGCCCCAGCATTTT
CASSLTYSNQPQHF
>TRBV12-3/TRBV12-4|-|-|TRBJ2-7
TGTGCCAGCGAGTTGGGGGGAACCTACGAGCAGTACTTC
CASELGGTYEQYF
>TRBV7-2|-|-|TRBJ2-5
TGTGCCAGCAGCTTAGAACTTACGGGGGCGGAGACCCAGTACTTC
CASSLELTGAETQYF
>TRBV2|TRBD2|-|TRBJ2-7
TGTGCCAGCAGTGAACTAGCGGAGAACGAGCAGTACTTC
CASSELAENEQYF
>TRBV21-1|-|once|TRBJ2-3
TGTGCCAGCAGCAAGGGGACTAGCGACAGCACAGATACGCAGTATTTT
CASSKGTSDSTDTQYF
>TRBV6-2/TRBV6-3|-|-|TRBJ2-7
TGTGCCAGCAGTTACCCGACCAAAACCTACGAGCAGTACTTC
CASSYPTKTYEQYF
>TRBV3-1/TRBV3-2|TRBD2|-|TRBJ2-7
TGTGCCAGCAGCCAGCCCTCCGTCGGGAGGGAGCAGTACTTC
CASSQPSVGREQYF
>TRBV9|-|-|TRBJ2-7
TGTGCCAGCAGCGTAGAATGGGGCGAGCAGTACTTC
CASSVEWGEQYF
>TRBV11-3|TRBD1|-|TRBJ2-3
TGTGCCAGCAGCGCAAGGACAGGTTTACCCACAGATACGCAGTATTTT
CASSARTGLPTDTQYF
>TRBV7-8|TRBD1|-|TRBJ2-1
TGTGCCAGCAGCTTACTCCGACAGGGTGGACAATCCCCCAATGAGCAGTTCTTC
CASSLLRQGGQSPNEQFF
>TRBV28|-|-|TRBJ1-2
TGTGCCAGCAGCGGCCAGGAGAATGGCTACACCTTC
CASSGQENGYTF
>TRBV28|TRBD1|-|TRBJ2-3
TGTGCCAGCAGTTTAACCACCTTGAGGACAGGAAGCACAGATACGCAGTATTTT
CASSLTTLRTGSTDTQYF
>TRBV6-5|-|-|TRBJ1-5
TGTGCCACCGGGCTGGGGGGCCAGCCCCAGCATTTT
CATGLGGQPQHF
>TRBV7-6|TRBD1|-|TRBJ1-1
TGTGCCAGCAGCCCCGGGACAGGAGAAACGATGAACACTGAAGCTTTCTTT
CASSPGTGETMNTEAFF
>TRBV6-5|-|-|TRBJ1-6
TGTGCCAGCAGTTACAGGGGATATTCACCCCTCCACTTT
CASSYRGYSPLHF
>TRBV27|-|-|TRBJ1-2
TGTGCCAGCAGAGACTATGGCTACACCTTC
CASRDYGYTF
>TRBV7-2|TRBD1|-|TRBJ1-2
TGTGCCAGCAGCTACGGGACAGGGGGGAACTATGGCTACACCTTC
CASSYGTGGNYGYTF
>TRBV18|TRBD2|few|TRBJ2-1
TGTGCCAGCTCCCCCGGGACTAGCGTCTACAATGAGCAGTTCTTC
CASSPGTSVYNEQFF
>TRBV27|-|few|TRBJ1-3
TGTGCCAGCAGACCAGGGACTCGATCTGGAAACACCATATATTTT
CASRPGTRSGNTIYF
>TRBV30|-|once|TRBJ1-6
TGTGCCTGTGAGCAGTCCCTGGGTTCACCCCTCCACTTT
CACEQSLGSPLHF
>TRBV5-1|-|-|TRBJ1-2
TGCGCCAGCAGCTTGGGGACAGTCGGAGATGGCTACACCTTC
CASSLGTVGDGYTF
>TRBV30|-|-|TRBJ1-4
TGTGCCTTGGTTGAGACGGACAGAGGCGAAAAACTGTTTTTT
CALVETDRGEKLFF
>TRBV25-1|TRBD1|-|TRBJ1-2
TGTGCCAGCAGTGGGGTCGACAGGGCTTACTATGGCTACACCTTC
CASSGVDRAYYGYTF
>TRBV3-1/TRBV3-2|-|few|TRBJ1-2
TGTGCCAGCAGCTGGGACGACATCTTTCCCTATGGCTACACCTTC
CASSWDDIFPYGYTF
>TRBV30|-|-|TRBJ2-7
TGTGCCTTCAAGGACCCCCAAAGCTCCTACGAGCAGTACTTC
CAFKDPQSSYEQYF
>TRBV2|-|-|TRBJ2-2
TGTGCCAGCTTATTCAGTGCGAGCACCGGGGAGCTGTTTTTT
CASLFSASTGELFF
>TRBV6-4|-|-|TRBJ2-2
TGTGCCAGCAGTGTGGAGGGGACCCCCGGGGAGCTGTTTTTT
CASSVEGTPGELFF
>TRBV5-1|-|-|TRBJ1-1
TGCGCCAGCGCCCCTTTGGGTCTTCCCTCGGCTTTCTTT
CASAPLGLPSAFF
>TRBV28|TRBD2|-|TRBJ2-7
TGTGCCACTTATAGCGGGGCTCTCTACGAGCAGTACTTC
CATYSGALYEQYF
>TRBV10-1|TRBD1|-|TRBJ2-7
TGCGCCAGCAGTCGGGACAGGCTCGGCTACGAGCAGTACTTC
CASSRDRLGYEQYF
>TRBV5-1|TRBD1|-|TRBJ2-7
TGCGCCAGCAGCTGGACAGGGCCACTCTCCGAGCAGTACTTC
CASSWTGPLSEQYF
>TRBV6-6|-|-|TRBJ1-6
TGTGCCAGCCAGGGAAGGGGTTCACCCCTCCACTTT
CASQGRGSPLHF
>TRBV6-6|-|-|TRBJ1-3
TGTGCCAGCAGTTACGATCGGGGGCTTTCTGGAAACACCATATATTTT
CASSYDRGLSGNTIYF
>TRBV24-1|TRBD2|-|TRBJ2-1
TGTGCCACCAGTGACAGGATGCTGACTAGCGGGACCGTCAATGAGCAGTTCTTC
CATSDRMLTSGTVNEQFF
>TRBV5-4|-|-|TRBJ1-1
TGTGCCAGCAGCTTGAACCTCAGGGCTATAAACACTGAAGCTTTCTTT
CASSLNLRAINTEAFF
>TRBV19|-|-|TRBJ1-4
TGTGCCAGTAGTATCGACACCGCAACTAATGAAAAACTGTTTTTT
CASSIDTATNEKLFF
>TRBV9|-|-|TRBJ2-1
TGTGCCAGCAGCGCGGACAGTAGGAACGGCTACAATGAGCAGTTCTTC
CASSADSRNGYNEQFF
>TRBV28|TRBD2|-|TRBJ2-4
TGTGCCAGCAGTCCCGCCCCTAGCGGGAGGTCGGTCATTCAGTACTTC
CASSPAPSGRSVIQYF